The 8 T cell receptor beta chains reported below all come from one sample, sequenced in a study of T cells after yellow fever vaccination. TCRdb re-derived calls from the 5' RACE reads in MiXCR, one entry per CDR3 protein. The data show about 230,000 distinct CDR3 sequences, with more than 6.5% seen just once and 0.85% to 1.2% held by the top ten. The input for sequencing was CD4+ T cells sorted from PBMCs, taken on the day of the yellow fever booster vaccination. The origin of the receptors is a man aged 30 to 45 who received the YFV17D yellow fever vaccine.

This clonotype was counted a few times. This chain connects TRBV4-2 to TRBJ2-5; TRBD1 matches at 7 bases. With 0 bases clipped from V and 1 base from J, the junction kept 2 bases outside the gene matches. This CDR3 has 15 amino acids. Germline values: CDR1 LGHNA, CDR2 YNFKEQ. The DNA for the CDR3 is TGTGCCAGCAGCCAAGATCGACAGGGCCAAGAGACCCAGTACTTC. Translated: CASSQDRQGQETQYF.

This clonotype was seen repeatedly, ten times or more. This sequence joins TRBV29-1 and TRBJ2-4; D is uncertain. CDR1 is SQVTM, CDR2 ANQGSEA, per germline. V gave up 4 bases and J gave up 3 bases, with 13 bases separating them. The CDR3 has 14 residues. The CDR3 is CSVVRAMGKNIQYF. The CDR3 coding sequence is TGCAGCGTTGTCCGGGCGATGGGCAAAAACATTCAGTACTTC.

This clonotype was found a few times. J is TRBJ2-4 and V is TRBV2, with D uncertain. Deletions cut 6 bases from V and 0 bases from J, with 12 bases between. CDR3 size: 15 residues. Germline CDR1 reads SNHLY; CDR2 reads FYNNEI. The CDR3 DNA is TGTGCCAGCAGGGCAGAAACAGTAGCCAAAAACATTCAGTACTTC. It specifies CASRAETVAKNIQYF.

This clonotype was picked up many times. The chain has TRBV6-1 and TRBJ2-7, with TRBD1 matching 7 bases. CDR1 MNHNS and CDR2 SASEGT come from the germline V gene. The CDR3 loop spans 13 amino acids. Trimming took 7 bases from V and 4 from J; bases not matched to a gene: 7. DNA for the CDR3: TGTGCCAGCAAGGACAGGATGGAGTACGAGCAGTACTTC. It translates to CASKDRMEYEQYF.

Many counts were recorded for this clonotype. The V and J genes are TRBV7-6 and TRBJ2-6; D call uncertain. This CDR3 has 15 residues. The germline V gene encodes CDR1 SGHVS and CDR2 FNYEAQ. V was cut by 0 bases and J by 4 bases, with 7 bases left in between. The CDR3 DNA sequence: TGTGCCAGCAGCTTAGCGGGAAGAGGGGCCAACGTCCTGACTTTC. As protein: CASSLAGRGANVLTF.

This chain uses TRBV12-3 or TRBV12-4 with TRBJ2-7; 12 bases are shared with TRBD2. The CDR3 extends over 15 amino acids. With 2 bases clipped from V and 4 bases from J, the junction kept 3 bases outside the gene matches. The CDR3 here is CASSLLGLAGYEQYF. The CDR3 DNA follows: TGTGCCAGCAGTTTACTCGGACTAGCGGGGTACGAGCAGTACTTC.

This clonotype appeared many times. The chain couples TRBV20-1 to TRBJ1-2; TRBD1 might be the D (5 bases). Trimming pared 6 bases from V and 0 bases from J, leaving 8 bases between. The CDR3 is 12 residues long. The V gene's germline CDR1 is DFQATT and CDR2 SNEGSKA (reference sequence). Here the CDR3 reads CSAHRSNYGYTF. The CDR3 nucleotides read TGCAGTGCCCACAGGTCTAACTATGGCTACACCTTC.

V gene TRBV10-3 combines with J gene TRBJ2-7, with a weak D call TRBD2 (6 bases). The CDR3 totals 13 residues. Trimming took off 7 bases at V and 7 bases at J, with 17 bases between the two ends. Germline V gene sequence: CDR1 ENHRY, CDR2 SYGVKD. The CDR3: CAITQTGRREQYF. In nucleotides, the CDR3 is TGTGCCATCACCCAGACGGGGAGGAGGGAGCAGTACTTC.